The clone carrying this TCR beta chain turned up a few times. Its target is not known. The CDR3 runs to 15 residues. Germline lookup yields CDR1 SGHVS and CDR2 FQNEAQ. Trimming at V came to 2 bases and at J to 6 bases, leaving 8 bases not matched to a gene. This record comes from a study of blood T cells in healthy people across ages. Donors each provided 7.5 to 10 milliliters of peripheral blood. Next came a second PCR, run for roughly 7 to 12 cycles, which used a sample-barcoded 5' primer along with a J-beta primer mix. Each sample yielded at least 2.5 million CDR3-containing paired-end reads. TCRdb re-analysed the 5' RACE reads in MiXCR, keeping a single row per CDR3 protein. The sample records about 730,000 distinct CDR3 sequences, 40% to 45% being singletons. Overall study results and limits: Aged donors had fewer naive CD4+ cells and lower diversity than long-lived donors. Per million T cells, TCR beta diversity dropped about linearly as age rose.

Sequenced input: blood. This TCR was recovered from a woman aged 55-69 years in good health. The rearrangement links TRBV7-8 to TRBJ2-5; 8 nucleotides line up with TRBD2. The DNA for the CDR3 is TGTGCCAGCAGCTTACCTAGAGCGGGGGTGAAGACCCAGTACTTC. This gives the protein CASSLPRAGVKTQYF.